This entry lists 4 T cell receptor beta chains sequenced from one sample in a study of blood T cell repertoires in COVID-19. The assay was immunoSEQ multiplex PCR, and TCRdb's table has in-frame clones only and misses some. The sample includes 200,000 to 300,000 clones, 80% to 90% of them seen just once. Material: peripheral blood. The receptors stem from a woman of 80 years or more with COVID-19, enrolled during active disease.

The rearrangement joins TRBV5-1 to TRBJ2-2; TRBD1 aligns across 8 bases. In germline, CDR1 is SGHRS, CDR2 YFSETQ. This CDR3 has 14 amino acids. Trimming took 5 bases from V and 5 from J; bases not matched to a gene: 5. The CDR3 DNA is TGCGCCAGCAGGACAGGGGCGGGGACCGGGGAGCTGTTTTTT. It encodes CASRTGAGTGELFF.

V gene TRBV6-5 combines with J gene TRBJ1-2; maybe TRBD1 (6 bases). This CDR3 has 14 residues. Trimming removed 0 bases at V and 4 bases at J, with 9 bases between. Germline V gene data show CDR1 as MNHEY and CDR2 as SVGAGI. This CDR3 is CASSYSTDSYGYTF. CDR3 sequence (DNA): TGTGCCAGCAGTTACTCGACGGACAGCTATGGCTACACCTTC.

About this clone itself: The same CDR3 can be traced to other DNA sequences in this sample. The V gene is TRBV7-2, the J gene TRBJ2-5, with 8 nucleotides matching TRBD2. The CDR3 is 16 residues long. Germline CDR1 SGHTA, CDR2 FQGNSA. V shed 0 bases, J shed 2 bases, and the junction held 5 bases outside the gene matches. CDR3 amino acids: CASSLAGTSGQETQYF. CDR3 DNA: TGTGCCAGCAGCTTAGCGGGGACTAGTGGGCAAGAGACCCAGTACTTC.

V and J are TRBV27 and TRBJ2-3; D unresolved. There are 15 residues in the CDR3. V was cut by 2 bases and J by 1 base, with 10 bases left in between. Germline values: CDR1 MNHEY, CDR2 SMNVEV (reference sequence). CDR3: CASSLSYIGTDTQYF. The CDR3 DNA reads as TGTGCCAGCAGTTTAAGCTATATAGGCACAGATACGCAGTATTTT.